Shown below are 17 T cell receptor beta chains from a single sample sequenced in a study of cytomegalovirus exposure and HLA in healthy donors. Primers: 60 Vbeta forward and 13 Jbeta reverse. The data were produced by immunoSEQ multiplex PCR, yet TCRdb's version contains in-frame clones alone and is incomplete. In the table there are about 160,000 clones, under 90% of which are singletons. The source material was PBMCs. These receptors all stem from a man aged 18 to 29 in good health and CMV-seronegative.

The chain links TRBV7-9 to TRBJ2-1; 7 nucleotides align to TRBD2. The CDR3 sequence is 13 residues long. V lost 1 base, J lost 9 bases, and 3 bases stayed unmatched. The germline V gene has CDR1 SEHNR and CDR2 FQNEAQ (reference sequence). CDR3 residues: CASSLVGGGEQFF. In nucleotides, the CDR3 is TGTGCCAGCAGCTTAGTAGGCGGGGGTGAGCAGTTCTTC.

This clone came up once. The gene calls are TRBV15 and TRBJ2-1, with 7 bases fitting TRBD2. The CDR3 spans 16 residues. CDR1 and CDR2 from the germline V gene are LNHNV and YYDKDF (reference sequence). Losses at the gene ends were 5 bases for V and 2 bases for J; bases not matched to a gene: 9. The CDR3 protein is CATSPGGLGTYNEQFF. The CDR3 DNA reads TGTGCCACCAGCCCTGGCGGACTAGGCACCTACAATGAGCAGTTCTTC.

The V and J genes are TRBV6-1 and TRBJ2-7, with 9 bases fitting TRBD1. After removal of 6 bases from V and 2 bases from J, the junction contained 5 bases not matched to a gene. CDR1 and CDR2 (germline): MNHNS, SASEGT. CDR3 length: 14 amino acids. The CDR3 bases are TGTGCCAGCAGCCGGGACAGGGTTACCTACGAGCAGTACTTC. This sequence encodes CASSRDRVTYEQYF.

This clone was picked up one time. The V call is TRBV9, the J call TRBJ2-7, with D perhaps matching TRBD2 (7 bases). The CDR3 consists of 15 residues. V was pared by 0 bases and J by 5 bases, with 15 bases between. Germline V gives CDR1 SGDLS, CDR2 YYNGEE. Here the CDR3 DNA reads TGTGCCAGCAGCGTAGTGGCGGGGGCACGCGACGAGCAGTACTTC. It codes for CASSVVAGARDEQYF.

This chain uses TRBV7-9 with TRBJ1-6; D unclear. Between the trimmed V and J ends, which lost 5 bases and 8 bases, there was a span of 13 bases. This CDR3 contains 14 residues. Germline CDR1 is SEHNR and CDR2 is FQNEAQ (reference sequence). CDR3 bases: TGTGCCAGCAGCCTGTCCACGAGGGATTCACCCCTCCACTTT. Its protein is CASSLSTRDSPLHF.

The genes are TRBV7-2 and TRBJ2-1; D perhaps matches TRBD1 (5 bases). The CDR3 length is 14 residues. Germline CDR1 SGHTA, CDR2 FQGNSA. Trimming removed 10 bases at V and 8 bases at J, with 21 bases between. The CDR3 sequence is CATKTGLAGDEQFF. The CDR3 region has the DNA TGTGCCACCAAAACAGGTCTTGCTGGAGATGAGCAGTTCTTC.

Only one count was recorded for this clone. The rearrangement joins TRBV4-2 to TRBJ2-5, with 8 bases identical to TRBD1. The CDR3 extends over 14 amino acids. V shed 4 bases and J 5 bases; nucleotides not matched to a gene: 6. Germline values: CDR1 LGHNA, CDR2 YNFKEQ. This chain's CDR3 is CASSPGQGGETQYF. In DNA form, the CDR3 reads TGTGCCAGCAGCCCAGGACAGGGAGGTGAGACCCAGTACTTC.

This clone was counted a few times. This chain connects TRBV9 to TRBJ2-7, with D possibly matching TRBD1 (6 bases). Trimming cost V 0 bases and J 4 bases, with 17 bases left between them. There are 16 residues in the CDR3. Germline V gene lookup returns CDR1 SGDLS and CDR2 YYNGEE. The CDR3 DNA follows: TGTGCCAGCAGCGTAGTTCAGGGGCGAACCCTTTACGAGCAGTACTTC. This translates into CASSVVQGRTLYEQYF.

J is TRBJ2-7 and V is TRBV5-4; 10 bases are shared with TRBD2. The CDR3 covers 15 residues. V was clipped by 3 bases and J by 3 bases; unmatched bases: 6. Per germline, CDR1 SGHNT and CDR2 YYREEE (reference sequence). CDR3 region: CASSSLAGGRYEQYF. The CDR3 nucleotides are TGTGCCAGCAGCTCCTTAGCGGGAGGACGCTACGAGCAGTACTTC.

This clone appeared a single time. The rearrangement links TRBV6-1 to TRBJ2-2; maybe TRBD1 (6 bases). The germline V gene encodes CDR1 MNHNS and CDR2 SASEGT. The CDR3 covers 15 residues. V was shortened by 3 bases and J by 0 bases, with 8 bases between the two germline ends. The CDR3 DNA follows: TGTGCCAGCAGTGAGGGGGCAGCGAACACCGGGGAGCTGTTTTTT. Translation: CASSEGAANTGELFF.

The chain recombines TRBV6-5 with TRBJ2-5; TRBD1 aligns across 8 bases. The tail of the sequence fits TRBJ2-7 better, so the J call may be wrong. The CDR3 loop spans 14 amino acids. Germline V gene lookup returns CDR1 MNHEY and CDR2 SVGAGI. CDR3 protein: CASSRGQGGHEQYF. DNA of the CDR3: TGTGCCAGCAGCCGTGGACAGGGTGGCCACGAGCAGTACTTC.

CDR3 sequence reads: CASSSSGGLGGEQYF. CDR3 nucleotides: TGCGCCAGCAGCTCTAGCGGGGGCTTGGGGGGCGAGCAGTACTTC. The chain couples TRBV5-1 to TRBJ2-7; 10 bases align to TRBD2. Germline-derived CDR1 and CDR2 are SGHRS and YFSETQ. This CDR3 is built from 15 residues. Trimming cost V 3 bases and J 6 bases; bases outside gene matches: 9.

The V gene is TRBV10-3, the J gene TRBJ2-7, with 8 nucleotides matching TRBD1. This CDR3 spans 12 amino acids. Trimming cost V 9 bases and J 2 bases; bases outside gene matches: 3. Germline lookup yields CDR1 ENHRY and CDR2 SYGVKD. The CDR3 coding sequence is TGTGCCATATTGGACAGGGCCTACGAGCAGTACTTC. This sequence encodes CAILDRAYEQYF.

CDR3 nucleotides: TGTGCCAGCAGCGCCAGGGGGGACCAAGAGACCCAGTACTTC. Encoded protein: CASSARGDQETQYF. The chain uses TRBV5-5 and TRBJ2-5; TRBD1 might be the D (7 bases). The CDR3 totals 14 residues. Germline V lookup: CDR1 SGHKS, CDR2 YYEKEE (reference sequence). Trimming took off 4 bases at V and 0 bases at J, with 10 bases between the two ends.

Sample share makes this clone medium-sized (0.01 to 0.1%). CDR3 coding DNA: TGTGCCAGCAGTTCGCTTAGGGGCGCTCTCTACGAGCAGTACTTC. Amino acids: CASSSLRGALYEQYF. V and J are TRBV6-5 and TRBJ2-7, with D possibly matching TRBD1 (5 bases). Trimming removed 4 bases at V and 3 bases at J, with 16 bases between. Germline CDR1 MNHEY, CDR2 SVGAGI. This CDR3 has 15 amino acids.

The gene calls are TRBV5-4 and TRBJ1-5; D not certain. V was pared by 1 base and J by 2 bases, with 13 bases between. The germline gives CDR1 SGHNT, CDR2 YYREEE (reference sequence). This CDR3 spans 16 amino acids. Here the CDR3 DNA reads TGTGCCAGCAGCTTGTATCCGGCGGGTGGCAATCAGCCCCAGCATTTT. As protein: CASSLYPAGGNQPQHF. Using reference TRBV5-4 and TRBJ1-5 for the parts outside the CDR3, the full variable domain is ETGVTQSPTHLIKTRGQQVTLRCSSQSGHNTVSWYQQALGQGPQFIFQYYREEENGRGNFPPRFSGLQFPNYSSELNVNALELDDSALYLCASSLYPAGGNQPQHFGDGTRLSIL.

The chain is built from TRBV5-8 and TRBJ1-1; perhaps TRBD1 as D (5 bases). This CDR3 comprises 13 residues. Germline V gives CDR1 SGHTS, CDR2 YDEGEE. Trimming took 6 bases from V and 1 from J, leaving 10 bases between them. The CDR3 region has the DNA TGTGCCAGCACCCTCCAGGGGAACACTGAAGCTTTCTTT. The encoded protein is CASTLQGNTEAFF.